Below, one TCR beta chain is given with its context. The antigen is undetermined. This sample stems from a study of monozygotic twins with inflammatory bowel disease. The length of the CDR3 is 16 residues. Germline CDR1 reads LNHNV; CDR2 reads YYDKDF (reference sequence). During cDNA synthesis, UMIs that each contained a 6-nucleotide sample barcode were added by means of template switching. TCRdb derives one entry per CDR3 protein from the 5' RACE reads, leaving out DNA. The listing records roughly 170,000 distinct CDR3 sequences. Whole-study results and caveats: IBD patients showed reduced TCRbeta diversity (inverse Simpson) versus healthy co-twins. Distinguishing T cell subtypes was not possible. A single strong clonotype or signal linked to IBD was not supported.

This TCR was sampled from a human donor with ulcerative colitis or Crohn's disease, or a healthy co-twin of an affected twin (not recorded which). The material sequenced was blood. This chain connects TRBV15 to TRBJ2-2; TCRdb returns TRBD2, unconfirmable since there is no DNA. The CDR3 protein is CATSRELAGSTGELFF. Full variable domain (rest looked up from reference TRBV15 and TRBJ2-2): DAMVIQNPRYQVTQFGKPVTLSCSQTLNHNVMYWYQQKSSQAPKLLFHYYDKDFNNEADTPDNFQSRRPNTSFCFLDIRSPGLGDTAMYLCATSRELAGSTGELFFGEGSRLTVL.